The rows below give T cell receptor beta chains drawn from one sample of a study of regulatory T cells in long-lasting Graves disease. Each CDR3 protein gets one entry after TCRdb re-called the multiplex PCR reads with MiXCR. The repertoire holds some 500,000 distinct CDR3 sequences, with roughly a sixth as singletons. The sample was also reused in another study, on T cells in Graves' hyperthyroidism and ophthalmopathy.

The sample consisted of peripheral blood mononuclear cells (PBMCs), taken at new diagnosis, from a patient treated with antithyroid drugs. The receptors originated from a woman aged 35-60 years with Graves disease. Each CDR3 is given with its conserved first and last residue. The D gene is left open where the match is weak. Not every row has a clone size; where given, it reads once, few, many or a size class.

D gene: NA
J gene: TRBJ1-1
clone size: many
V gene: TRBV6-1
CDR3 DNA: TGTGCCAGCAGTGTAAGGCGGCTTGAAGCTTTCTTT
CDR3 protein: CASSVRRLEAFF

D gene: NA
J gene: TRBJ1-5
clone size: many
V gene: TRBV2
CDR3 DNA: TGTGCCAGCAGTGAGGCCATTAGCAATCAGCCCCAGCATTTT
CDR3 protein: CASSEAISNQPQHF

D gene: NA
J gene: TRBJ1-3
clone size: many
V gene: TRBV2
CDR3 DNA: TGTGCCAGCAAAACGGCTACTGGAAACACCATATATTTT
CDR3 protein: CASKTATGNTIYF

D gene: NA
J gene: TRBJ2-2
clone size: NA
V gene: TRBV27
CDR3 DNA: TGTGCCAGCAGTTTAAGGGGGGGTTTATTTGGGGACACCGGGGAGCTGTTTTTT
CDR3 protein: CASSLRGGLFGDTGELFF

D gene: NA
J gene: TRBJ2-1
clone size: many
V gene: TRBV6-2/TRBV6-3
CDR3 DNA: TGTGCCAGCAGACGCCCCGCCGACCCTGGGAATGAGCAGTTCTTC
CDR3 protein: CASRRPADPGNEQFF

D gene: TRBD1
J gene: TRBJ1-2
clone size: many
V gene: TRBV10-3
CDR3 DNA: TGTGCCATCAGTTCAGGACAGGGGAGGGATGGCTACACCTTC
CDR3 protein: CAISSGQGRDGYTF

D gene: NA
J gene: TRBJ1-3
clone size: many
V gene: TRBV2
CDR3 DNA: TGTGCCAGCAGTGACGGACAGAGCTCTGGAAACACCATATATTTT
CDR3 protein: CASSDGQSSGNTIYF

D gene: NA
J gene: TRBJ2-2
clone size: once
V gene: TRBV5-1
CDR3 DNA: TGCGCCAGCAGCCTCACCTCGACAGCGGGTATAGGGGAGCTGCTTTTT
CDR3 protein: CASSLTSTAGIGELLF

D gene: NA
J gene: TRBJ1-2
clone size: few
V gene: TRBV6-2/TRBV6-3
CDR3 DNA: TGTGCCAGCAGTATTACCGCGGGACCCTATGGCTACACCTTC
CDR3 protein: CASSITAGPYGYTF

D gene: TRBD1
J gene: TRBJ1-5
clone size: NA
V gene: TRBV6-1
CDR3 DNA: TGTGCCAGCACCTACGGAAGGGGGCGAGGTCAGCCCCAGCATTTT
CDR3 protein: CASTYGRGRGQPQHF

D gene: NA
J gene: TRBJ1-1
clone size: many
V gene: TRBV3-1
CDR3 DNA: TGTGCCAGCAGCCAAGTGACGATCGGAGGGAACACTGAAGCTTTCTTT
CDR3 protein: CASSQVTIGGNTEAFF

D gene: TRBD2
J gene: TRBJ2-5
clone size: many
V gene: TRBV6-5
CDR3 DNA: TGTGCCAGCAGTTACTTAGCGGGGCAGGAGACCCAGTACTTC
CDR3 protein: CASSYLAGQETQYF

D gene: NA
J gene: TRBJ1-1
clone size: many
V gene: TRBV5-1
CDR3 DNA: TGCGCCAGCAGCTTGGGCCCGGGGAACACTGAAGCTTTCTTT
CDR3 protein: CASSLGPGNTEAFF

D gene: NA
J gene: TRBJ2-1
clone size: few
V gene: TRBV10-3
CDR3 DNA: TGTGCCATCAGTCGCGGACACGATTACAATGAGCAGTTCTTC
CDR3 protein: CAISRGHDYNEQFF

D gene: TRBD2
J gene: TRBJ2-7
clone size: few
V gene: TRBV11-3
CDR3 DNA: TGTGCCAGCAGCCCAGCGGGGGTTTCCAAGCAGTACTTC
CDR3 protein: CASSPAGVSKQYF

D gene: TRBD1
J gene: TRBJ2-1
clone size: many
V gene: TRBV15
CDR3 DNA: TGTGCCACCAGCAGAGATCCCGGGACAGTCTGGAATGAGCAGTTCTTC
CDR3 protein: CATSRDPGTVWNEQFF

D gene: TRBD1
J gene: TRBJ1-1
clone size: few
V gene: TRBV5-1
CDR3 DNA: TGCGCCAGCAGCTCAGGGGGCGCGGGCACTGAAGCTTTCTTT
CDR3 protein: CASSSGGAGTEAFF

D gene: NA
J gene: TRBJ2-5
clone size: NA
V gene: TRBV5-5
CDR3 DNA: TGTGCCAGCAGCTTGGGGGTGGGCGTTGGGGGAGAGACCCAGTACTTC
CDR3 protein: CASSLGVGVGGETQYF

D gene: NA
J gene: TRBJ2-7
clone size: many
V gene: TRBV3-1
CDR3 DNA: TGTGCCAGCAGCCAAGCCCCGGCGGGCTCCTACGAGCAGTACTTC
CDR3 protein: CASSQAPAGSYEQYF

D gene: NA
J gene: TRBJ1-2
clone size: many
V gene: TRBV2
CDR3 DNA: TGTGCCAGCATTGGCGTGTTTAACTATGGCTACACCTTC
CDR3 protein: CASIGVFNYGYTF

D gene: NA
J gene: TRBJ2-5
clone size: few
V gene: TRBV13
CDR3 DNA: TGTGCCAGCAGCTTAGATTCCCAGCGGCAGGAGACCCAGTACTTC
CDR3 protein: CASSLDSQRQETQYF

D gene: TRBD1
J gene: TRBJ1-6
clone size: many
V gene: TRBV6-9
CDR3 DNA: TGTGCCAGCAGTTACGGGGACAGAAATTCACCCCTCCACTTT
CDR3 protein: CASSYGDRNSPLHF

D gene: TRBD1
J gene: TRBJ2-5
clone size: many
V gene: TRBV2
CDR3 DNA: TGTGCCAGCAGCAGGGACAGGGAAGAGACCCAGTACTTC
CDR3 protein: CASSRDREETQYF

D gene: NA
J gene: TRBJ2-5
clone size: many
V gene: TRBV6-2/TRBV6-3
CDR3 DNA: TGTGCCAGCAGTTACTCGACCCCGTCGGGGGCGGGAGAGACCCAGTACTTC
CDR3 protein: CASSYSTPSGAGETQYF

D gene: NA
J gene: TRBJ1-2
clone size: few
V gene: TRBV4-1
CDR3 DNA: TGCGCCAGCAGCCCCGTTGGCGCCCTAACAGGGCCGGGGACGGGACGCTATGGCTACACCTTC
CDR3 protein: CASSPVGALTGPGTGRYGYTF

D gene: NA
J gene: TRBJ1-1
clone size: many
V gene: TRBV6-5
CDR3 DNA: TGTGCCAGCAGTTACAAAGGGATCGAAGCTTTCTTT
CDR3 protein: CASSYKGIEAFF

D gene: NA
J gene: TRBJ1-2
clone size: few
V gene: TRBV6-1
CDR3 DNA: TGTGCCAGCAGAGGGATTTTGGTCTATGGCTACACCTTC
CDR3 protein: CASRGILVYGYTF

D gene: NA
J gene: TRBJ2-5
clone size: many
V gene: TRBV18
CDR3 DNA: TGTGCCAGCTCACCGGGCAGCGGGGAGACCCAGTACTTC
CDR3 protein: CASSPGSGETQYF

D gene: NA
J gene: TRBJ1-4
clone size: few
V gene: TRBV27
CDR3 DNA: TGTGCCAGCAGTTACATGGCACGATCCAATAATGAAAAACTGTTTTTT
CDR3 protein: CASSYMARSNNEKLFF

D gene: NA
J gene: TRBJ2-7
clone size: NA
V gene: TRBV2
CDR3 DNA: TGTGCCAGCAGTGCTAGGAGGGAATCCTACGAGCAGTACTTC
CDR3 protein: CASSARRESYEQYF

D gene: TRBD1
J gene: TRBJ1-6
clone size: NA
V gene: TRBV5-1
CDR3 DNA: TGTGCCAGCAGCTTGAGGGCAGGGGGCGGTTCACCCCTCCACTTT
CDR3 protein: CASSLRAGGGSPLHF

D gene: NA
J gene: TRBJ2-7
clone size: NA
V gene: TRBV5-5
CDR3 DNA: TGTGCCAGCAGATTTCAGACTAGAAACGAGCAGTACTTC
CDR3 protein: CASRFQTRNEQYF

D gene: TRBD2
J gene: TRBJ2-1
clone size: many
V gene: TRBV12-3/TRBV12-4
CDR3 DNA: TGTGCCAGCATCCAGCGGGGAAGCTCCTACAATGAGCAGTTCTTC
CDR3 protein: CASIQRGSSYNEQFF

D gene: NA
J gene: TRBJ2-1
clone size: once
V gene: TRBV19
CDR3 DNA: TGTGCCAGTACCCCGACAGGATACAATGAGCAGTTCTTC
CDR3 protein: CASTPTGYNEQFF

D gene: NA
J gene: TRBJ2-1
clone size: many
V gene: TRBV20-1
CDR3 DNA: TGCAGTGCTAGAGCAGGGTCCATATGGGGTGAGCAGTTCTTC
CDR3 protein: CSARAGSIWGEQFF

D gene: NA
J gene: TRBJ1-2
clone size: NA
V gene: TRBV6-2/TRBV6-3
CDR3 DNA: TGTGCCAGCAGTTCCCCGACTGGGGGCGGGTACTATGGCTACACCTTC
CDR3 protein: CASSSPTGGGYYGYTF

D gene: NA
J gene: TRBJ1-1
clone size: many
V gene: TRBV20-1
CDR3 DNA: TGCAGTGCTATTGTGGGGGACACTGAAGCTTTCTTT
CDR3 protein: CSAIVGDTEAFF

D gene: NA
J gene: TRBJ1-1
clone size: many
V gene: TRBV7-9
CDR3 DNA: TGTGCCAGCAGCTTGGGGGGAGGGGAGACTGAAGCTTTCTTT
CDR3 protein: CASSLGGGETEAFF

D gene: TRBD2
J gene: TRBJ2-1
clone size: many
V gene: TRBV5-1
CDR3 DNA: TGCGCCAGCAGCTTTACTAGCGGGGGGTCCTACAATGAGCAGTTCTTC
CDR3 protein: CASSFTSGGSYNEQFF

D gene: NA
J gene: TRBJ2-3
clone size: few
V gene: TRBV7-9
CDR3 DNA: TGTGCCAGCAGCTTAGCGCTGAGGGAAGATACGCAGTATTTT
CDR3 protein: CASSLALREDTQYF

D gene: NA
J gene: TRBJ1-2
clone size: many
V gene: TRBV27
CDR3 DNA: TGTGCCAGCAGTTTCCGGAGCCCCAACTATGGCTACACCTTC
CDR3 protein: CASSFRSPNYGYTF

D gene: NA
J gene: TRBJ1-6
clone size: many
V gene: TRBV3-1
CDR3 DNA: TGTGCCAGCAGCCAAGATGGCGGGGGAAATTCACCCCTCCACTTT
CDR3 protein: CASSQDGGGNSPLHF

D gene: TRBD2
J gene: TRBJ2-3
clone size: many
V gene: TRBV3-1
CDR3 DNA: TGTGCCAGCAGCCAAGAAGGAGCGGGGGGGCTTGGAGATACGCAGTATTTT
CDR3 protein: CASSQEGAGGLGDTQYF

D gene: NA
J gene: TRBJ2-7
clone size: few
V gene: TRBV7-9
CDR3 DNA: TGTGCCAGCAGCCTCCCGCTACCTTACGAGCAGTACTTC
CDR3 protein: CASSLPLPYEQYF

D gene: NA
J gene: TRBJ1-6
clone size: many
V gene: TRBV7-2
CDR3 DNA: TGTGCCAGCACCTGGACAGACTCTAATTCACCCCTCCACTTT
CDR3 protein: CASTWTDSNSPLHF

D gene: NA
J gene: TRBJ1-2
clone size: NA
V gene: TRBV10-3
CDR3 DNA: TGTGCCATCAGTGAGTCTGGATATAACTATGGCTACACCTTC
CDR3 protein: CAISESGYNYGYTF

D gene: TRBD2
J gene: TRBJ2-7
clone size: few
V gene: TRBV13
CDR3 DNA: TGTGCCAGCAGCTTAGAGCGGGGGGGCCCCGAGCAGTACTTC
CDR3 protein: CASSLERGGPEQYF

D gene: TRBD2
J gene: TRBJ2-1
clone size: few
V gene: TRBV18
CDR3 DNA: TGTGCCAGCTCACCACTAGCGGGGAATTACAATGAGCAGTTCTTC
CDR3 protein: CASSPLAGNYNEQFF

D gene: NA
J gene: TRBJ1-6
clone size: NA
V gene: TRBV27
CDR3 DNA: TGTGCCAGCAGTTTAGCCTTGAGCTCCTATAATTCACCCCTCCACTTT
CDR3 protein: CASSLALSSYNSPLHF

D gene: NA
J gene: TRBJ2-5
clone size: NA
V gene: TRBV28
CDR3 DNA: TGTGCCATTCAAGAGACCCAGTACTTC
CDR3 protein: CAIQETQYF

D gene: NA
J gene: TRBJ2-5
clone size: few
V gene: TRBV19
CDR3 DNA: TGTGCCAGTAGTACTGGGGTGGTAGAGACCCAGTACTTC
CDR3 protein: CASSTGVVETQYF

D gene: NA
J gene: TRBJ1-6
clone size: many
V gene: TRBV12-3/TRBV12-4
CDR3 DNA: TGTGCCAGCAGCCTGACACGACAGAGCTCCTATAATTCACCCCTCCACTTT
CDR3 protein: CASSLTRQSSYNSPLHF